A selection of T cell receptor beta chains follows, all from one sample in a study of CD8 T cells in ankylosing spondylitis. TCRdb passed the 5' RACE reads through MiXCR, listing each CDR3 protein once. The sample includes about 360,000 distinct CDR3 sequences, about 20% seen only once; the top ten take about 12%. Material: blood, either unsorted or a sorted T cell fraction (not recorded which). All receptors come from a male donor with ankylosing spondylitis or in good health (not recorded which). The CDR3 runs from the conserved cysteine through the conserved F or W. D genes are given only for firm matches. The size field is filled for only some rows; it gives once, few, many or a size class.

clone_size j_call d_call v_call cdr3_length cdr3_aa cdr3_nt
- TRBJ2-1 TRBD2 TRBV12-3/TRBV12-4 15 CASSRSGPTYNEQFF TGTGCCAGCAGCCGTAGCGGGCCTACCTACAATGAGCAGTTCTTC
- TRBJ2-7 - TRBV9 12 CAISDGTYEQYF TGTGCCATCAGCGACGGAACCTACGAGCAGTACTTC
few TRBJ2-7 TRBD1 TRBV5-6 15 CASSGWGQGSYEQYF TGTGCCAGCAGCGGCTGGGGACAGGGGTCCTACGAGCAGTACTTC
few TRBJ2-2 - TRBV7-2 15 CASSLVDKNTGELFF TGTGCCAGCAGCTTAGTTGACAAAAACACCGGGGAGCTGTTTTTT
- TRBJ1-1 - TRBV9 13 CASSVGPGLEAFF TGTGCCAGCAGCGTAGGCCCAGGACTTGAAGCTTTCTTT
few TRBJ2-5 TRBD2 TRBV29-1 15 CSVELASGGWETQYF TGCAGCGTTGAATTGGCTAGCGGGGGTTGGGAGACCCAGTACTTC
- TRBJ2-7 - TRBV20-1 13 CSAQQGDSYEQYF TGCAGTGCTCAGCAAGGGGACTCCTACGAGCAGTACTTC
few TRBJ2-7 TRBD1 TRBV12-3/TRBV12-4 15 CASSPRQGTGYEQYF TGTGCCAGCAGTCCACGACAGGGGACCGGATACGAGCAGTACTTC
- TRBJ2-3 - TRBV29-1 16 CSVPDRDSPSTDTQYF TGCAGCGTTCCAGACCGGGACTCACCTAGCACAGATACGCAGTATTTT
- TRBJ1-5 - TRBV15 12 CATNEGSQPQHF TGTGCCACCAATGAAGGGAGTCAGCCCCAGCATTTT
- TRBJ2-4 - TRBV25-1 15 CASSDPRGAKNIQYF TGTGCCAGCAGTGACCCTCGGGGGGCCAAAAACATTCAGTACTTC
few TRBJ2-1 TRBD1 TRBV29-1 13 CSGRTGDPHEQFF TGCAGCGGACGGACAGGGGACCCCCATGAGCAGTTCTTC
- TRBJ2-3 TRBD1 TRBV6-1 16 CASTRTGVGSFPTQYF TGTGCCAGCACCCGGACAGGGGTCGGGTCGTTTCCTACGCAGTATTTT
few TRBJ2-3 - TRBV27 15 CASSLGGSFTDTQYF TGTGCCAGCAGTTTAGGTGGCAGTTTCACAGATACGCAGTATTTT
- TRBJ2-5 TRBD2 TRBV11-2 17 CASSLGGTSGLQETQYF TGTGCCAGCAGCTTAGGTGGGACTAGCGGTCTCCAAGAGACCCAGTACTTC
- TRBJ2-5 TRBD2 TRBV25-1 16 CASSEDSGGFRETQYF TGTGCCAGCAGTGAAGATTCCGGGGGGTTCAGGGAGACCCAGTACTTC
- TRBJ2-5 - TRBV10-3 14 CAISESGVQETQYF TGTGCCATCAGTGAATCGGGGGTGCAAGAGACCCAGTACTTC
many TRBJ2-1 TRBD2 TRBV7-3 15 CASSLGLAAYNEQFF TGTGCCAGCAGCCTGGGACTAGCGGCCTACAATGAGCAGTTCTTC
- TRBJ1-2 TRBD1 TRBV5-1 16 CASSLVQGEDIYGYTF TGCGCCAGCAGCTTGGTACAGGGGGAGGATATCTATGGCTACACCTTC
- TRBJ2-1 TRBD2 TRBV12-3/TRBV12-4 13 CASSGTSGGEQFF TGTGCCAGCAGTGGGACTAGCGGGGGTGAGCAGTTCTTC